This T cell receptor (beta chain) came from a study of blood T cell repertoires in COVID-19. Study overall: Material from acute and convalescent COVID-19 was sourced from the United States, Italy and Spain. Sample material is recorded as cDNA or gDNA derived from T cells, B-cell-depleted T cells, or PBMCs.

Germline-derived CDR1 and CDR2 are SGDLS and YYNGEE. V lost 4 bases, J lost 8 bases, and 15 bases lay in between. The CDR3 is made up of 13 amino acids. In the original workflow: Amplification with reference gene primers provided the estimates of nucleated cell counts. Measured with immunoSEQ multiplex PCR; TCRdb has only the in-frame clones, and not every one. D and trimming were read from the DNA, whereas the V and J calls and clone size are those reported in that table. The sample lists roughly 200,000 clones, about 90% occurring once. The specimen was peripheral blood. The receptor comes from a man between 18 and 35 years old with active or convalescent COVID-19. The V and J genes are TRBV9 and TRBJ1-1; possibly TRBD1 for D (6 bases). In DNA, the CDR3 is TGTGCCAGCAGCTCTTCGGTAGGGACAGAAGCTTTCTTT. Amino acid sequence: CASSSSVGTEAFF.